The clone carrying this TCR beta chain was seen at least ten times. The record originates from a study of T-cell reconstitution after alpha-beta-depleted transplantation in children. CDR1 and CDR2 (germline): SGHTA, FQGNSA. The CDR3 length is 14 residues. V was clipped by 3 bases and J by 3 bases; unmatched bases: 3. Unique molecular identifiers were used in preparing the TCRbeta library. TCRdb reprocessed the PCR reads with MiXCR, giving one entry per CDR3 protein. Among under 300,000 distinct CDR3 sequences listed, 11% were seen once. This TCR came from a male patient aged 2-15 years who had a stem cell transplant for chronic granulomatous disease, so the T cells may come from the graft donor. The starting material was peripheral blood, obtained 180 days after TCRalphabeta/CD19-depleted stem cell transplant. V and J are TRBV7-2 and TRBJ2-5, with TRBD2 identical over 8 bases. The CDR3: CASSFTSGEETQYF. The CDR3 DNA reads TGTGCCAGCAGCTTCACTAGCGGTGAAGAGACCCAGTACTTC.